This T cell receptor (beta chain) stems from a study of CD8+ T cells in alopecia areata listed by TCRdb under 2018. General notes on the study: Treated patients were enrolled in an open-label pilot trial of oral tofacitinib, 5 to 10 mg twice daily, for moderate-to-severe alopecia areata. Tofacitinib was given for 6 to 18 months, followed by 6 months of follow-up off drug to assess delayed response and recurrence. The study used high-throughput TCRbeta sequencing to examine T cell clonal expansion in alopecia areata, in both the C3H/HeJ mouse model and human patients. In humans, TCRbeta sequencing was performed on scalp tissue and on sorted CD4+ and CD8+ peripheral blood T cells from healthy controls and from patients with patchy or totalis/universalis alopecia areata. Tofacitinib-treated patients had biopsies at baseline and at 4 and 24 weeks of treatment, with a later scalp biopsy in several patients. Scalp clonality was compared across normal scalp (n=4), patchy alopecia areata scalp (n=8), and alopecia totalis/universalis scalp (n=8). RNA was extracted with the PAXgene miRNA kit for fixed scalp, the miRNeasy kit for PBMCs, and the RNeasy kit for mouse skin. immunoSEQ multiplex PCR using 35 Vbeta forward primers and 13 Jbeta reverse primers was used to amplify TCRbeta CDR3 regions.

This specimen's time point label, per the study, means: baseline before oral tofacitinib. Lesional scalp punch biopsies and peripheral blood were collected from alopecia areata patients. After PBMCs were isolated by density centrifugation and stained for CD3, CD4 and CD8, a FACSAria was used to sort CD4+ and CD8+ T cells. The trim is 4 bases for V and 0 bases for J, with a gap of 16 bases between the germline ends. As encoded in the germline V gene (reference sequence), CDR1 is PRHDT while CDR2 is FYEKMQ. Counted from cysteine to phenylalanine, this CDR3 has 17 amino acids. Of the read, only the CDR3 DNA is kept; its 51 bases are in frame from base 1. The investigation overall reported the following: TCR sequences shared between patients were less clear than in mice, possibly partly because of HLA diversity in the patient population. Higher clonality and more expanded CD8+ clones were observed in lesional scalp than in normal scalp, particularly in alopecia totalis/universalis, a finding suggestive of antigenic drive. Unlike mouse skin, which is dominated by gammadelta T cells, normal human skin has resident alphabeta T cells that are also sequenced, and this complicates analysis of the scalp TCR repertoire.

Libraries were made using the immunoSEQ multiplex PCR assay. RNA was extracted from all samples and reverse transcribed into cDNA as template for TCR sequencing. SuperScript III was used for first-strand cDNA synthesis, primed with a 2:1 mix of oligo-dT and random hexamers. A synthetic immune receptor repertoire was used to measure amplification bias, and any remaining bias was corrected computationally. Turning to the authors' computational methods: After raw reads were preprocessed to remove errors, the CDR3 was defined following IMGT conventions as running from the conserved cysteine to phenylalanine. To get clonality, Shannon entropy was normalized by log2 of the number of productive unique TCRs and the result was subtracted from 1. Whether each scalp clone was CD4 or CD8 was inferred by checking scalp TCRbeta sequences against the CD4 and CD8 repertoires from sorted blood. The clones in this table, taken by TCRdb from immuneACCESS, are in-frame only. Not every clone is retained; where verified, under half of the shortfall comes from an unresolved V gene, and the cause of the rest is unknown. The V and J calls and the clone size are those of that table, but D and trimming were determined from the DNA. This sample gives 100,000 to 150,000 clones in total; roughly 50% of them show up just once. The ten largest clones take up around 19% of the sample.

On this clone itself: The clone's antigen remains unknown. No much larger clonotype is one base removed from it; base qualities were not supplied.

The chain employs TRBV13 and TRBJ1-3; no D gene call is confident. This TCR derives from a human donor with alopecia areata. The sequencing here drew on CD8+ T cells sorted from blood, taken at week 0. The CDR3 reads as follows: CASSSVFERGSGNTIYF. The bases read TGTGCCAGCAGCTCCGTCTTCGAGCGAGGCTCTGGAAACACCATATATTTT.